Here is one T cell receptor beta chain with its context. What it binds is unknown. The CDR3 is 13 residues long. The V end lost 2 bases, the J end lost 8 bases, and 10 bases lay between the germline ends. Germline V CDR1 and CDR2: SGHVS, FNYEAQ. This sample is drawn from a study of cytomegalovirus exposure and HLA in healthy donors. Researchers ran the PCR with 60 Vbeta and 13 Jbeta primers. Clones were read by immunoSEQ multiplex PCR, and TCRdb kept only the in-frame ones, dropping some. The profile covers under 200,000 clones, with about 80% appearing a single time and more than 3% taken by the ten largest. Points from the study as a whole: Productive status was seen about 90% or about 30% of the time for most TCR beta V segments in an earlier analysis.

Sequencing used PBMCs. This chain links TRBV7-6 with TRBJ2-1, with TRBD1 as a possible D gene (5 bases). The TCR comes from a man in his forties in good health and CMV-seropositive. This chain's CDR3 is CASSLLPGHEQFF. CDR3 DNA: TGTGCCAGCAGCTTATTACCAGGGCATGAGCAGTTCTTC.